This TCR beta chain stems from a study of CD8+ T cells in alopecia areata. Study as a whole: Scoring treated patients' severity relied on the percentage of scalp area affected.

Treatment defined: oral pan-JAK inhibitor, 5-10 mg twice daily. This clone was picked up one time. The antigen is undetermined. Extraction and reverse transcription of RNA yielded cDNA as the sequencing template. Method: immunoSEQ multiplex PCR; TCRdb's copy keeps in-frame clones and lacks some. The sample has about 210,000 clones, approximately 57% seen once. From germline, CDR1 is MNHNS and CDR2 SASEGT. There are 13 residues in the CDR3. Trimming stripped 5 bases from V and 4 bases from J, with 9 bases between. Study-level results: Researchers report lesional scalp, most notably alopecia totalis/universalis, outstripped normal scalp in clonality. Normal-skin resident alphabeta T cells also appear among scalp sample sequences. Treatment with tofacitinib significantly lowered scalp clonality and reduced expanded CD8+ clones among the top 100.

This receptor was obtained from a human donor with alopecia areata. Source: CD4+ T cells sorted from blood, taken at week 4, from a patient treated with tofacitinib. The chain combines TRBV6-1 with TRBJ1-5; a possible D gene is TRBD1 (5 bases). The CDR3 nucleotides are TGTGCCAGCAGTCGGGGCACAAATCAGCCCCAGCATTTT. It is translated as CASSRGTNQPQHF.